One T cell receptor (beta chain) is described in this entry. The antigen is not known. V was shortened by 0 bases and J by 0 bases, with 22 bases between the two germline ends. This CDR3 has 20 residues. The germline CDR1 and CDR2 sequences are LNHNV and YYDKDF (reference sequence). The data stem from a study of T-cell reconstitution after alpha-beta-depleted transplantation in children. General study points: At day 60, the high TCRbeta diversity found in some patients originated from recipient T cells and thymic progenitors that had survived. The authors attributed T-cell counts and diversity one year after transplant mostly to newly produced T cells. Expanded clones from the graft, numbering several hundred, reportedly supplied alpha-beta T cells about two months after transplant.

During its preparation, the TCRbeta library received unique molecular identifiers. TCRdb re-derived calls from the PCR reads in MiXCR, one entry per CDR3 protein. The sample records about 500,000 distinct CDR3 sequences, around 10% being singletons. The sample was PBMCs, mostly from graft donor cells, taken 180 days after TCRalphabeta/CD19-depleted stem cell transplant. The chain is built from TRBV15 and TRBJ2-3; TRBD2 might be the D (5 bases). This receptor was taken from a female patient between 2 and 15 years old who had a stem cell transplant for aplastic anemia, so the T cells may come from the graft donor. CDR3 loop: CATSRESLVVFGGSTDTQYF. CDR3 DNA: TGTGCCACCAGCAGAGAATCGTTGGTGGTGTTTGGAGGAAGCACAGATACGCAGTATTTT. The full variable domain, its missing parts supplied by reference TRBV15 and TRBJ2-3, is DAMVIQNPRYQVTQFGKPVTLSCSQTLNHNVMYWYQQKSSQAPKLLFHYYDKDFNNEADTPDNFQSRRPNTSFCFLDIRSPGLGDTAMYLCATSRESLVVFGGSTDTQYFGPGTRLTVL.